This is a list of T cell receptor beta chains from one sample in a study of cytomegalovirus exposure and HLA in healthy donors. Profiling relied on immunoSEQ multiplex PCR, and the TCRdb table lists in-frame clones only, not all of them. The profile shows 65,000 to 90,000 clones, 70% to 85% of them singletons. Sequencing was carried out using PBMCs. These receptors were collected from a man aged 25 to 45 in good health and CMV-seronegative. The conserved cysteine and the conserved F or W are not part of the CDR3 here. The D gene is left open where the match is weak.

J | D | V | CDR3
TRBJ1-2 | TRBD1 | TRBV2 | ASSETGLYGYT
TRBJ2-1 | . | TRBV7-2 | ASSLVGTPTYNEQF
TRBJ1-5 | . | TRBV25-1 | ASRSVILAQH
TRBJ1-4 | TRBD1 | TRBV7-2 | ASSLEFNRGEKLF
TRBJ1-6 | . | TRBV5-1 | ASSLVGGKESPLH
TRBJ1-1 | . | TRBV14 | ASSQDIYSEAF
TRBJ1-3 | . | TRBV11-2 | ASKGLSRLTGNTIY
TRBJ1-2 | . | TRBV11-2 | ASSSETGYYGYT
TRBJ2-7 | . | TRBV7-2 | ATAGLTYEQY
. | TRBD1 | TRBV6-1 | ASGSQTGAPYEQY
TRBJ1-2 | . | TRBV5-4 | ASTHGGDYGYT
TRBJ2-1 | . | TRBV2 | ASSASYGEQF
TRBJ1-2 | . | TRBV4-1 | ASSQVSGYGYT
TRBJ2-5 | TRBD2 | TRBV7-6 | ASNPKRGAWETQY
TRBJ2-1 | . | TRBV5-4 | ASSAGDSNNEQF
TRBJ2-3 | TRBD2 | TRBV13 | ASSPTSGGFHTDTQY
TRBJ2-5 | TRBD1 | TRBV11-2 | ASSNRQGTGPETQY
TRBJ2-3 | . | TRBV7-9 | ASSLGGTSADTQY
TRBJ1-1 | . | TRBV7-9 | ASSLVSDTEAF
TRBJ1-4 | . | TRBV7-2 | ASSAGDATNEKLF
TRBJ2-7 | TRBD1 | TRBV18 | ASSPGTGGEQY
TRBJ2-1 | . | TRBV11-2 | ASSLAYLQRSEQF
TRBJ2-3 | TRBD2 | TRBV18 | ASSPATSGRGDTQY
TRBJ2-5 | . | TRBV5-1 | ASSLAHPRGETQY
TRBJ2-1 | TRBD2 | TRBV2 | ASSANLAGGNNEQF
TRBJ2-3 | TRBD2 | TRBV30 | AWSTGGGDLGDTQY
TRBJ1-2 | TRBD1 | TRBV19 | ASRNRDRTLSGYT
TRBJ2-2 | . | TRBV4-1 | ASSQLTGTGELF
TRBJ1-5 | . | TRBV6-5 | ASSLTGTGNQPQH
TRBJ2-7 | TRBD1 | TRBV15 | ATSSPGQGYEQY
TRBJ1-1 | . | TRBV7-9 | ASSPMSGTEAF
TRBJ1-1 | . | TRBV7-9 | SSSLAGGGPFTEAF
TRBJ2-2 | . | TRBV11-3 | ASSPSRTGELF
TRBJ1-6 | TRBD1 | TRBV9 | ASSVEVTGGHSPLH
TRBJ1-2 | TRBD1 | TRBV4-3 | ASSQDQGARFYGYT
TRBJ2-1 | TRBD2 | TRBV13 | ASSSVGLAGGYNEQF
TRBJ1-2 | TRBD1 | TRBV27 | ASSFQGAEYGYT
TRBJ2-7 | TRBD2 | TRBV10-3 | AISETTSSGRAYEQY
TRBJ2-1 | TRBD1 | TRBV7-2 | ASSSRQGGRDEQF
TRBJ1-1 | TRBD1 | TRBV6-5 | ASSRQGPCEAF
TRBJ2-7 | . | TRBV27 | ASSLSEPSSYEQY